These 7 T cell receptor beta chains share one sample of origin, sequenced in a study of cytomegalovirus exposure and HLA in healthy donors. Primers included in the PCR were 60 Vbeta and 13 Jbeta primers. Some clones are missing from TCRdb's copy, which holds only in-frame ones; the method was immunoSEQ multiplex PCR. Seen here are about 72,000 clones, roughly 82% observed once, and the top ten hold roughly 2%. The sequenced sample was PBMCs. The receptors shown here come from a man aged 18-30 years in good health and CMV-seronegative.

The chain combines TRBV6-5 with TRBJ1-1; D ambiguous. V was clipped by 6 bases and J by 2 bases, with 10 bases between them. This CDR3 spans 13 amino acids. Germline CDR1 and CDR2: MNHEY and SVGAGI. CDR3: CASRLVLNTEAFF. CDR3 bases: TGTGCCAGCAGGCTAGTATTAAACACTGAAGCTTTCTTT.

On this clone: Sequence at one end of the junction differs from germline and may be a read error. The chain is built from TRBV7-7 and TRBJ2-3; 11 bases line up with TRBD2. CDR1 and CDR2 from the germline V gene are SSHAT and FNYEAQ (reference sequence). CDR3 length: 18 residues. The CDR3 coding sequence is TGTGCTAGCAGCCCCACCCTACTAGCGGGGGAAGGAACAGATACGCAGTATTTT. It codes for CASSPTLLAGEGTDTQYF.

In DNA, the CDR3 is TGCGCCAGCAGCGGGACACAGGGGGCCGGGGAGCTGTTTTTT. This encodes CASSGTQGAGELFF. The chain joins TRBV5-1 to TRBJ2-2; 8 nucleotides match TRBD1. V shed 4 bases and J 6 bases; nucleotides not matched to a gene: 5. CDR1 and CDR2 (germline): SGHRS, YFSETQ. This CDR3 is 14 amino acids long.

The rearrangement links TRBV25-1 to TRBJ2-6; 8 bases agree with TRBD1. The CDR3 has 16 residues. Germline CDR1 reads MGHDK; CDR2 reads SYGVNS. Trimming cost V 5 bases and J 0 bases; bases outside gene matches: 3. CDR3 DNA: TGTGCCAGCAGTCCGACAGGGGTCTCTGGGGCCAACGTCCTGACTTTC. Its protein is CASSPTGVSGANVLTF.

The CDR3 region is CASSLAGAAGTEAFF. CDR3 coding DNA: TGTGCCAGCAGCTTGGCCGGGGCGGCGGGGACTGAAGCTTTCTTT. V is TRBV5-6 and J is TRBJ1-1, with D possibly TRBD1 on 5 matching bases. The V gene's germline CDR1 is SGHDT and CDR2 YYEEEE. The CDR3 spans 15 residues. The germline V and J ends were trimmed by 0 bases and 5 bases, with 14 bases remaining between them.

The chain employs TRBV28 and TRBJ2-7; the D is unclear. V was pared by 2 bases and J by 5 bases, with 7 bases between. Germline-derived CDR1 and CDR2 are MDHEN and SYDVKM. This CDR3 region has 12 residues. The CDR3 here is CASSLVAHEQYF. The CDR3 coding sequence is TGTGCCAGCAGTTTAGTAGCCCACGAGCAGTACTTC. The full variable domain, in which reference TRBV28 and TRBJ2-7 provide the parts outside the CDR3, is DVKVTQSSRYLVKRTGEKVFLECVQDMDHENMFWYRQDPGLGLRLIYFSYDVKMKEKGDIPEGYSVSREKKERFSLILESASTNQTSMYLCASSLVAHEQYFGPGTRLTVT.

The chain uses TRBV19 and TRBJ2-7, with D possibly being TRBD2 (6 bases). The CDR3 runs 15 residues. Germline V lookup: CDR1 LNHDA, CDR2 SQIVND (reference sequence). The V end was cut by 1 base, the J end by 5 bases, with 15 bases between. CDR3 in amino acids: CASSIGTGRPHEQYF. The CDR3 DNA reads TGTGCCAGTAGTATAGGAACCGGGAGACCCCACGAGCAGTACTTC.